This T cell receptor (beta chain) was recorded in a study of T-cell reconstitution after alpha-beta-depleted transplantation in children. General study points: Surviving thymic progenitors and recipient T cells were the source of high TCRbeta diversity at day 60 in some patients. Expanded graft clones numbering several hundred reportedly gave rise to alpha-beta T cells about two months after transplant. Hyperexpanded clones declined; after one year, newly produced T cells mostly supplied diversity.

Researchers prepared the TCRbeta library using unique molecular identifiers, the study reports. TCRdb fed the PCR reads into MiXCR, producing one record per CDR3 protein. The sample has about 190,000 distinct CDR3 sequences; 11% are singletons. Trimming stripped 6 bases from V and 3 bases from J, with 11 bases between. Germline V gene sequence: CDR1 LNHDA, CDR2 SQIVND (reference sequence). CDR3 length: 13 amino acids. This clonotype was detected ten times or more. Its antigen remains unidentified. The receptor was isolated from a boy aged 2 to 10 with acute myeloid leukemia, due to receive a stem cell transplant. J is TRBJ2-5 and V is TRBV19, with D perhaps TRBD1 or TRBD2 (5 bases each). Sequencing used PBMCs, obtained before TCRalphabeta/CD19-depleted stem cell transplant. For the CDR3, the DNA is TGTGCCAGTAGAGGGACGGTTGAAGAGACCCAGTACTTC. Encoded protein: CASRGTVEETQYF. The variable domain in full, with the rest retrieved from reference TRBV19 and TRBJ2-5, is DGGITQSPKYLFRKEGQNVTLSCEQNLNHDAMYWYRQDPGQGLRLIYYSQIVNDFQKGDIAEGYSVSREKKESFPLTVTSAQKNPTAFYLCASRGTVEETQYFGPGTRLLVL.